A selection of T cell receptor beta chains follows, all from one sample in a study of blood T cell repertoires in COVID-19. Sequenced by immunoSEQ multiplex PCR; TCRdb stores in-frame clones only, minus some. The sample lists roughly 200,000 clones, more than 70% occurring once. The sample taken for sequencing was PBMCs or T cells enriched from blood (not recorded which). Source of these receptors: a man aged 40-49 years with acute COVID-19. Both conserved end residues are part of each CDR3. D genes are given only for firm matches. Rows may omit the clone size; those that give it use once, few, many or a size class.

>TRBJ1-2|-|TRBV30|-
TGTGCCTATCACCGACGGGGGACTAACTATGGCTACACCTTC
CAYHRRGTNYGYTF
>TRBJ2-5|-|TRBV2|TRBD2
TGTGCCAGCAGTGGGGGGGGGTACAGGACCCAAGAGACCCAGTACTTC
CASSGGGYRTQETQYF
>TRBJ2-5|-|TRBV29-1|TRBD1
TGCAGCGTTGATGTGACAGGGGGGGAGACCCAGTACTTC
CSVDVTGGETQYF
>TRBJ1-1|-|TRBV29-1|TRBD1
TGCAGCGTTGCCCTGACAGGGTTGGTCACTGAAGCTTTCTTT
CSVALTGLVTEAFF
>TRBJ2-1|-|TRBV24-1|TRBD2
TGTGCCACCAGTGACTCTACGGGACTAGCGGGGTACAATGAGCAGTTCTTC
CATSDSTGLAGYNEQFF
>TRBJ2-7|-|TRBV5-1|TRBD1
TGCGCCAGCAGCCCAGGGACAGGAGATATTAAGTACGAGCAGTACTTC
CASSPGTGDIKYEQYF
>TRBJ2-3|few|TRBV10-1|TRBD1
TGCGCCAGCAACTCGGGACAGGGACTCACAGATACGCAGTATTTT
CASNSGQGLTDTQYF
>TRBJ2-1|once|TRBV20-1|TRBD2
TGCAGTGCTAGTTTCGGGACTAGCGGAGACAATGAGCAGTTCTTC
CSASFGTSGDNEQFF
>TRBJ2-1|-|TRBV4-1|TRBD2
TGCGCCAGCAGCCAATTGGGACTAGCGGGAGGGCCTTCCTACAATGAGCAGTTCTTC
CASSQLGLAGGPSYNEQFF
>TRBJ2-7|few|TRBV30|-
TGTGCCTTAAGCGAGGGTTACGAGCAGTACTTC
CALSEGYEQYF
>TRBJ1-6|-|TRBV27|TRBD1
TGTGCCAGCAGTGTACAGGGGCCCCCCTCCTATAATTCACCCCTCCACTTT
CASSVQGPPSYNSPLHF
>TRBJ1-2|-|TRBV6-1|-
TGTGCCAGCAGTGACAGACAGAACTATGGCTACACCTTC
CASSDRQNYGYTF
>TRBJ2-1|-|TRBV10-3|-
TGTGCCATCAGTGAAAACCCCGGCAGTGCGATGGGGAGTGAGCAGTTCTTC
CAISENPGSAMGSEQFF
>TRBJ1-1|-|TRBV2|TRBD1
TGTGCCAGCCCCCCGGGACAGTACACTGAAGCTTTCTTT
CASPPGQYTEAFF
>TRBJ1-2|-|TRBV29-1|TRBD1
TGCAGCGTTGATGATCTTGGGACAGGGGATGGCTATGGCTACACCTTC
CSVDDLGTGDGYGYTF
>TRBJ1-1|few|TRBV7-9|-
TGTGCCAGCAGCTCATCTACAGGGATACACACTGAAGCTTTCTTT
CASSSSTGIHTEAFF
>TRBJ2-2|once|TRBV7-7|TRBD2
TGTGCCAGCAGCCGCGGGACTAGCGGGATAAGGCGAACCGGGGAGCTGTTTTTT
CASSRGTSGIRRTGELFF
>TRBJ2-4|-|TRBV5-1|TRBD1
TGCGCCAGCAGCCAGAAACAGGGGGAAAACATTCAGTACTTC
CASSQKQGENIQYF
>TRBJ2-5|-|TRBV6-5|TRBD1
TGTGCCAGCAGTACCGGGACAGGGGGTTTCGAGACCCAGTACTTC
CASSTGTGGFETQYF
>TRBJ2-1|few|TRBV28|-
TGTGCCAGCAGCGTAGGGTGGAACAGGGCTCTGGAGCAGTTCTTC
CASSVGWNRALEQFF
>TRBJ2-6|-|TRBV2|TRBD1
TGTGCCAGCAGTCTTGCCGGGACAGGGATAGCGGGGGCCAACGTCCTGACTTTC
CASSLAGTGIAGANVLTF
>TRBJ1-4|-|TRBV21-1|-
TGTGCCACTCCGGGACAGGGGGGGTTACTTGAAAAACTGTTTTTT
CATPGQGGLLEKLFF
>TRBJ1-6|-|TRBV14|TRBD1
TGTGCCAGCAGCCAAGGCCAGGGGGGAAATTCACCCCTCCACTTT
CASSQGQGGNSPLHF
>TRBJ2-5|-|TRBV5-1|TRBD2
TGCGCCAGCAGCTTGGATAGCGGGAGATACGAGACCCAGTACTTC
CASSLDSGRYETQYF